This TCR beta chain comes out of a study of cytomegalovirus exposure and HLA in healthy donors. Whole-study results and caveats: By HLA locus, TCR association rates varied in a later analysis, with DRB1 showing the most and HLA-C the fewest.

This clone was seen once. Its target is not known. Primers included in the PCR were 60 Vbeta and 13 Jbeta primers. Method: immunoSEQ multiplex PCR; TCRdb's copy keeps in-frame clones and lacks some. The sample contains a few hundred thousand clones, around 80% of which appear only once. V shed 4 bases, J shed 5 bases, and the junction held 9 bases outside the gene matches. Per the germline V gene, CDR1 is SGHRS and CDR2 is YFSETQ. This CDR3 spans 16 amino acids. V gene TRBV5-1 combines with J gene TRBJ2-5, with 12 bases lining up with TRBD2. Sequencing input: PBMCs. The receptor comes from a woman aged 55-75 years in good health and CMV-seropositive. CDR3 DNA sequence: TGCGCCAGCAGCACGACTAGCGGGAGTAAGGAGGAGACCCAGTACTTC. Translated: CASSTTSGSKEETQYF.